The clone carrying this T cell receptor beta chain came up once. The sample contains more than one DNA sequence encoding this CDR3. The data were obtained in a study of shared clonotypes between healthy human individuals. Background on the study: Aged between 18 and 49, the donors were a couple of women and three men.

Sorted subsets were amplified in replicate PCRs using 200 to 250 ng DNA, around 30,000 T cell genomes. Method: immunoSEQ multiplex PCR; TCRdb's copy keeps in-frame clones and lacks some. The sample holds fewer than 2.5 million clones, approximately 94% seen once. The CDR3 runs 11 residues. The V end lost 0 bases, the J end lost 7 bases, and 7 bases lay between the germline ends. From germline, CDR1 is GTSNPN and CDR2 SVGIG (reference sequence). The sequence derives from a young man in good health. Some clones in this sample may be carry-over from other donors' samples. The chain combines TRBV30 with TRBJ2-7; D gene uncertain. The sample comprised naive CD4+ T cells from PBMCs. Subset in this sample: CD45RA+ positively selected. The DNA of the CDR3 is TGTGCCTGGAGTGTCGAAGGAGAGCAGTACTTC. Amino acids: CAWSVEGEQYF.